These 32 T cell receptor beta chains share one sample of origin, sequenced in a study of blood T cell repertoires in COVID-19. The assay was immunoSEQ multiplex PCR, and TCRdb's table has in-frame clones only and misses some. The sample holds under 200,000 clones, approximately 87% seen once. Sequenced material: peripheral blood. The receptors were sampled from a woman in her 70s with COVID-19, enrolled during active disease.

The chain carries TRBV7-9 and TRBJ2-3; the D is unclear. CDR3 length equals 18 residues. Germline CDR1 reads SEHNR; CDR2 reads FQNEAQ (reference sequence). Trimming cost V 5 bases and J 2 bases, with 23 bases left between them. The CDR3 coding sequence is TGTGCCAGCAGCATAACCGTCAACTGGCAGGTTACCACAGATACGCAGTATTTT. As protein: CASSITVNWQVTTDTQYF.

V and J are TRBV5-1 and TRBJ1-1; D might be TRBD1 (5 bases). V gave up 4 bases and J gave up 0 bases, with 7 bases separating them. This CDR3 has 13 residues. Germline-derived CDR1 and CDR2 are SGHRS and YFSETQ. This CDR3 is CASSGRVNTEAFF. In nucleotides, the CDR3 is TGCGCCAGCAGCGGCAGGGTGAACACTGAAGCTTTCTTT.

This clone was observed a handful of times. This chain's CDR3 is CASSPGVRNQPQHF. Written as DNA, the CDR3 is TGTGCCAGCAGCCCAGGGGTGAGAAATCAGCCCCAGCATTTT. V gene TRBV3-1 (or the pseudogene TRBV3-2) combines with J gene TRBJ1-5; TRBD1 might be the D (6 bases). The CDR3 covers 14 residues. Germline assignment: CDR1 LGHDT and CDR2 YNNKEL (reference sequence). Trimming took 4 bases from V and 4 from J, leaving 11 bases between them.

Here the CDR3 DNA reads TGTGCCAGCAGTACTAGCGGGAGCACAGATACGCAGTATTTT. It specifies CASSTSGSTDTQYF. The genes are TRBV7-9 and TRBJ2-3, with 9 nucleotides matching TRBD2. The J segment lost 0 bases and the V segment lost 6 bases, leaving 1 base of the junction unmatched. CDR1 is SEHNR, CDR2 FQNEAQ, per germline (reference sequence). This CDR3 has 14 residues.

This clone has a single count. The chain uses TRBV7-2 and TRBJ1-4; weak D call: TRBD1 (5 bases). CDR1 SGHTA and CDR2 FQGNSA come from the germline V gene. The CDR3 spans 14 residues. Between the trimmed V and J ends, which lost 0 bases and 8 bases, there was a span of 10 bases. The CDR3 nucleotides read TGTGCCAGCAGCTTAGCAAGGACACCAGAAAAACTGTTTTTT. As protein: CASSLARTPEKLFF.

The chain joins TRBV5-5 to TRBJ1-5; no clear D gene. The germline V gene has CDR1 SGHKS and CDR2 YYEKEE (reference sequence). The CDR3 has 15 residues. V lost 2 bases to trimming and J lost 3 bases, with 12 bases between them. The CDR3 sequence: CASSFLMADNQPQHF. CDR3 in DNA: TGTGCCAGCAGCTTTCTTATGGCAGACAATCAGCCCCAGCATTTT.

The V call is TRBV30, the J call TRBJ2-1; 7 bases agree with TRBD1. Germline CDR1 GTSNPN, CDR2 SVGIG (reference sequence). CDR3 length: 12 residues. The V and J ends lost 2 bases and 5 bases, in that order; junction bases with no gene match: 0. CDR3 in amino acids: CAWSQGDNEQFF. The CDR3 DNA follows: TGTGCCTGGAGTCAGGGGGACAATGAGCAGTTCTTC.

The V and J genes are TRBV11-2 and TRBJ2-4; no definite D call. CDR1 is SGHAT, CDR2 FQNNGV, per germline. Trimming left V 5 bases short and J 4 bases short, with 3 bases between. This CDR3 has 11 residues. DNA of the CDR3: TGTGCCAGCAGCCCTAAAAACATTCAGTACTTC. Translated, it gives CASSPKNIQYF.

The CDR3 region is CAWASGPGVSGNTIYF. In nucleotides, the CDR3 is TGTGCCTGGGCCTCCGGACCAGGGGTCTCTGGAAACACCATATATTTT. The V call is TRBV30, the J call TRBJ1-3; maybe TRBD1 (6 bases). CDR1 GTSNPN and CDR2 SVGIG come from the germline V gene (reference sequence). The V gene lost 5 bases and the J gene lost 0 bases, with 17 bases spanning the gap. The CDR3 covers 16 residues.

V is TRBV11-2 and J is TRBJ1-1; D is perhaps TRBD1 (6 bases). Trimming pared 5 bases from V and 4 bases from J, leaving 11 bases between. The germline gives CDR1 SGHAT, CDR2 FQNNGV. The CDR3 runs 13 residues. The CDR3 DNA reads TGTGCCAGCAGCCTACAGGGTGGCACTGAAGCTTTCTTT. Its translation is CASSLQGGTEAFF.

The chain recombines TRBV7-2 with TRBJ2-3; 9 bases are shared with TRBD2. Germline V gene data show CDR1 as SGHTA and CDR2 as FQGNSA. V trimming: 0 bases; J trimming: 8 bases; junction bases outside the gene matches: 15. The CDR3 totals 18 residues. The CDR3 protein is CASSLAPGSGGDLGTQYF. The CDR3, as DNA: TGTGCCAGCAGCTTAGCGCCTGGTAGCGGGGGCGATCTGGGTACGCAGTATTTT.

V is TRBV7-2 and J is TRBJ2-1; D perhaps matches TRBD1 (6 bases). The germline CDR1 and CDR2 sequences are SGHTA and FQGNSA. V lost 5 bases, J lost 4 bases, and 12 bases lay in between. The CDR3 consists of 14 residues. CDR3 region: CASSPGERYNEQFF. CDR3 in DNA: TGTGCCAGCAGCCCAGGGGAGCGATACAATGAGCAGTTCTTC.

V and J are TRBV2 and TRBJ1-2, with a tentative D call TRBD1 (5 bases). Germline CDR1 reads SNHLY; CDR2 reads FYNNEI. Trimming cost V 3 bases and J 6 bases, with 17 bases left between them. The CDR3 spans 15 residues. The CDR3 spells CASSEGPLFRDGYTF. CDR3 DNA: TGTGCCAGCAGTGAGGGGCCTCTCTTTAGGGATGGCTACACCTTC.

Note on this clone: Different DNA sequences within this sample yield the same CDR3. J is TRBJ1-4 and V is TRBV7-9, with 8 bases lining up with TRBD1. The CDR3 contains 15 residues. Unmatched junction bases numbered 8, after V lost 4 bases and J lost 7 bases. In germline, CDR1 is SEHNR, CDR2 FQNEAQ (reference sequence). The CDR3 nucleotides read TGTGCCAGCAGCTACCCCGGACAGGGAAGTGAAAAACTGTTTTTT. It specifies CASSYPGQGSEKLFF.

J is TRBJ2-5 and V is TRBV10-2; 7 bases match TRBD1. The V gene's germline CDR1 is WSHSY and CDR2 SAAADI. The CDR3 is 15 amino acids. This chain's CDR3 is CPRAPGTVNQETQYF. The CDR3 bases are TGCCCAAGGGCCCCCGGGACAGTGAACCAAGAGACCCAGTACTTC.

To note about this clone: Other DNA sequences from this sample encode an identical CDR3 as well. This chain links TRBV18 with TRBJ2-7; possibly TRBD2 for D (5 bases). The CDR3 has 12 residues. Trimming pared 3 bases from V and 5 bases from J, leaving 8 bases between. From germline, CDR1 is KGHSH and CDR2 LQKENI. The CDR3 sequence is CASSPSRDEQYF. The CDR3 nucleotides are TGTGCCAGCTCACCTTCGAGGGACGAGCAGTACTTC.

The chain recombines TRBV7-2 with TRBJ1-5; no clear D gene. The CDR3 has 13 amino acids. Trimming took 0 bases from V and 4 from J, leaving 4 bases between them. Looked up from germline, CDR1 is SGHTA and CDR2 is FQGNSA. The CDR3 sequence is CASSLARNQPQHF. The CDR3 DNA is TGTGCCAGCAGCTTAGCCAGAAATCAGCCCCAGCATTTT.

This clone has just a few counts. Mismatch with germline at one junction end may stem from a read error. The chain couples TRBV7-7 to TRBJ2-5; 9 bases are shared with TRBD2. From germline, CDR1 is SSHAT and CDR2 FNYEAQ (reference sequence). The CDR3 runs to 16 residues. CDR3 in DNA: TGTGCTAGCAGCTTATCTGGCGGGGGGGGAGGAGAGACCCAGTACTTC. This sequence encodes CASSLSGGGGGETQYF.

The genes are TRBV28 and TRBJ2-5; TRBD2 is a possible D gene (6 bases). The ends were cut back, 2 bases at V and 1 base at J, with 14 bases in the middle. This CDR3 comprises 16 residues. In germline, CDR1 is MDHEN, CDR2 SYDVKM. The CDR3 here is CASSLRASASQETQYF. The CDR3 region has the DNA TGTGCCAGCAGTTTACGTGCTAGCGCAAGCCAAGAGACCCAGTACTTC.

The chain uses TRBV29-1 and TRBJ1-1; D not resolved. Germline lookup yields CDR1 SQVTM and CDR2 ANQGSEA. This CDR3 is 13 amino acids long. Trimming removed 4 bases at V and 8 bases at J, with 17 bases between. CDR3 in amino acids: CSVALSLVTEAFF. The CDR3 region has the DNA TGCAGCGTTGCTCTTTCACTGGTTACCGAAGCTTTCTTT. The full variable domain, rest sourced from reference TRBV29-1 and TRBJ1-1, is SAVISQKPSRDICQRGTSLTIQCQVDSQVTMMFWYRQQPGQSLTLIATANQGSEATYESGFVIDKFPISRPNLTFSTLTVSNMSPEDSSIYLCSVALSLVTEAFFGQGTRLTVV.

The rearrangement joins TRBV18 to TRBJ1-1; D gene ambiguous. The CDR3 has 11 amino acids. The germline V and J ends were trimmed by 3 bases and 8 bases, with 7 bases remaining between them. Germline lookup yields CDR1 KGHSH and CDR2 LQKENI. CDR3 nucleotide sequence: TGTGCCAGCTCACCGGCGGGAGAAGCTTTCTTT. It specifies CASSPAGEAFF.

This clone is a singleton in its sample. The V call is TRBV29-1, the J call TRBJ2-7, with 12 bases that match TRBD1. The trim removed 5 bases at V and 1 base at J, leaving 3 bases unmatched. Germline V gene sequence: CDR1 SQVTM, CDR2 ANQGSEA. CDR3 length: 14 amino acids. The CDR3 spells CSVLGQGASYEQYF. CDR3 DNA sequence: TGCAGCGTTTTGGGACAGGGGGCTTCCTACGAGCAGTACTTC.

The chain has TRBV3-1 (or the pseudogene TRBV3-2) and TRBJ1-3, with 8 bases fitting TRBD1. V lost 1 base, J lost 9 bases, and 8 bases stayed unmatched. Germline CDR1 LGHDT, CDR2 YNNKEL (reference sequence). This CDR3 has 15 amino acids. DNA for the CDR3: TGTGCCAGCAGCCAAGGGGACAGGCCATCCGTCACCATATATTTT. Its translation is CASSQGDRPSVTIYF.

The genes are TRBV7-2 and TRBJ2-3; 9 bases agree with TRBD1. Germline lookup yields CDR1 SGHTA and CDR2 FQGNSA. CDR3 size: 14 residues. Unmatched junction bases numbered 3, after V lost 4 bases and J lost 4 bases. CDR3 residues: CASSSGQGADTQYF. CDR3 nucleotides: TGTGCCAGCAGCTCGGGACAGGGCGCAGATACGCAGTATTTT.

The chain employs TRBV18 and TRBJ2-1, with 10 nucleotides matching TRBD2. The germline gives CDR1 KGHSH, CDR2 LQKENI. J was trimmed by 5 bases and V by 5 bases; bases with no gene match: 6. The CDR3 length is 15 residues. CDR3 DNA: TGTGCCAGCTCAGTATGGACTAGCGGAGACAATGAGCAGTTCTTC. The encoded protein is CASSVWTSGDNEQFF. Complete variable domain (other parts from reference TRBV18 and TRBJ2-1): NAGVMQNPRHLVRRRGQEARLRCSPMKGHSHVYWYRQLPEEGLKFMVYLQKENIIDESGMPKERFSAEFPKEGPSILRIQQVVRGDSAAYFCASSVWTSGDNEQFFGPGTRLTVL.

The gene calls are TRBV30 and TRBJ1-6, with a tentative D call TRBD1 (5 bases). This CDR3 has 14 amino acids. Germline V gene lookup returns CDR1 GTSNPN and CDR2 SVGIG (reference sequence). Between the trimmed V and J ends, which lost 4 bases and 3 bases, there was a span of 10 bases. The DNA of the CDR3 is TGTGCCTGGAAACAAGGGGTCTATAATTCACCCCTCCACTTT. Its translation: CAWKQGVYNSPLHF.

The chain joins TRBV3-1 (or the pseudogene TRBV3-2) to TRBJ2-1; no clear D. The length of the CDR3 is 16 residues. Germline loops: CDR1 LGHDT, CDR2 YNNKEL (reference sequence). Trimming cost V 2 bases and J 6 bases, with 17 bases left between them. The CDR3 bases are TGTGCCAGCAGCCAATTAATGTCAGGCGAGAGCAATGAGCAGTTCTTC. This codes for CASSQLMSGESNEQFF.

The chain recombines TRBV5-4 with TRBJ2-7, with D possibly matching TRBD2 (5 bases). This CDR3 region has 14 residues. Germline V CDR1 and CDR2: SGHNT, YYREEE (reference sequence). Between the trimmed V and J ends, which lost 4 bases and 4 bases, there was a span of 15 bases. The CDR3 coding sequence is TGTGCCAGCAGCCCGGCGGGTCCTCCTTACGAGCAGTACTTC. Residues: CASSPAGPPYEQYF. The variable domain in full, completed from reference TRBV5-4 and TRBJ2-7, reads ETGVTQSPTHLIKTRGQQVTLRCSSQSGHNTVSWYQQALGQGPQFIFQYYREEENGRGNFPPRFSGLQFPNYSSELNVNALELDDSALYLCASSPAGPPYEQYFGPGTRLTVT.

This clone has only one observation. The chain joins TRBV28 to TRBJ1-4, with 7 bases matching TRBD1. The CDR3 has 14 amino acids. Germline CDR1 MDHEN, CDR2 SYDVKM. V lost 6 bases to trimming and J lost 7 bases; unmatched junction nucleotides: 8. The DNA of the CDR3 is TGTGCCAGCAGCCACCCGGACAGGTCTGAAAAACTGTTTTTT. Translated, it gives CASSHPDRSEKLFF.

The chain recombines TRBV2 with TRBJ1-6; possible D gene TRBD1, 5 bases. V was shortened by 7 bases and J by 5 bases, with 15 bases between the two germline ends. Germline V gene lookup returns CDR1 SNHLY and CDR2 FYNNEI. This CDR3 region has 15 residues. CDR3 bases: TGTGCCAGCAAGGAAGGGGCTGGGAATAATTCACCCCTCCACTTT. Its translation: CASKEGAGNNSPLHF.

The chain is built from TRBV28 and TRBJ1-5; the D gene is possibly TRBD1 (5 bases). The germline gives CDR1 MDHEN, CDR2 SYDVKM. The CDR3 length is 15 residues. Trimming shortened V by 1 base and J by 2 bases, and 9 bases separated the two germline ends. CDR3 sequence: CASSLSQDGNQPQHF. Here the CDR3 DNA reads TGTGCCAGCAGTTTATCACAGGATGGCAATCAGCCCCAGCATTTT.

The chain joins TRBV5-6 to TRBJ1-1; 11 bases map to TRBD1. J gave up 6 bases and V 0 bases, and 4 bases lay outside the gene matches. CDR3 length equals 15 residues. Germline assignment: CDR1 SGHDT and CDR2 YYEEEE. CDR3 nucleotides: TGTGCCAGCAGCTTGGTTCAGGGACAGGGGGCTGAAGCTTTCTTT. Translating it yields CASSLVQGQGAEAFF.